This T cell receptor (beta chain) was recovered during a study of patients and donors after allogeneic stem cell transplantation. V was pared by 6 bases and J by 1 base, with 10 bases between. Germline V lookup: CDR1 MNHEY, CDR2 SVGEGT. The CDR3 spans 15 residues. Each CDR3 protein gets one entry after TCRdb re-called the RT-PCR reads with MiXCR. Here the sample spans approximately 1,500 distinct CDR3 sequences, about 22% being singletons. In its sample, this clonotype was seen a few times. This sequence joins TRBV6-2 or TRBV6-3 and TRBJ2-6; D unresolved. This receptor was taken from a human donor who was either an allogeneic HSCT recipient or a stem cell or donor lymphocyte infusion donor (not recorded which). It is not recorded whose cells these are; they may come from a transplant donor. The sequencing input was blood, either unsorted or a sorted T cell fraction (not recorded which). CDR3 in amino acids: CASSSPASGANVLTF. The CDR3 DNA reads TGTGCCAGCAGCTCCCCGGCATCTGGGGCCAACGTCCTGACTTTC.